The sequence of this TCR beta chain was determined in a study of cytomegalovirus exposure and HLA in healthy donors (dated by TCRdb to the late 2010s). For context, the study as a whole: An earlier analysis of roughly 570 of the donors reported 250 to 350 Gb of sequence data and around 100 million unique TCR beta sequences obtained from some 170 million T cells. An early release covering about 600 HLA-typed donors comprised around 300 gigabases of sequencing data and approximately 85 million unique TCR sequences. The genetic ancestry cluster associated with self-reported Caucasian donors included around four fifths of the 350 to 500 genotyped donors. The aim of the study was to test whether cataloging public T cell receptors could identify signatures of past pathogen exposure. The T cell repertoires of around 730 subjects were profiled by immunosequencing and related to cytomegalovirus serostatus. Along with the roughly 670-subject first cohort, a separate validation cohort of around 110 different subjects was used. High-throughput TCR immunosequencing, statistical association of individual TCRs with disease status, and machine learning were combined to predict cytomegalovirus infection status. In a later analysis, previously published TCR beta repertoires from 550 to 750 donors were re-analyzed and high-resolution HLA genotyping was added so that TCR occurrence patterns could be studied. Rather than drawing on any new phenotypic data, the later analysis identified candidate immune exposures from TCR beta sequences and the way those sequences occurred across donors. In an earlier analysis of 500 to 650 of the donors, high-throughput TCR beta sequencing was used to judge whether each TCR beta V gene segment behaved as functional or pseudogenic. Alongside the repertoire data, information on donor age, sex, ethnicity and CMV serostatus was compiled. A later genetic analysis used genome-wide SNP genotypes for about three fifths of the 666 donors, treating that subset as a discovery cohort. Every discovery cohort repertoire had been produced on one sequencing platform. Both class I and class II loci were covered by HLA typing, at four-digit resolution. The number of typed donors differed by locus: roughly 620-630 for A, B, C, DRB1 and DQB1; 500 to 550 for DQA1; around 580 for DPA1; and 400 to 480 for DPB1. A few DR-DQ haplotypes were treated as single units for association and clustering because of strong linkage in the cohort. Among 398 genotyped donors of the cohort, an average of roughly 240,000 unique TCR beta nucleotide sequences were sequenced per donor, roughly 20% of them non-productive.

This clone was found a few times. Its antigen is currently not known. No much larger clone exists at a distance of one base, and base qualities are not known. According to the germline V gene, CDR1 reads SGDLS and CDR2 reads YYNGEE. Relative to germline, V is missing 0 bases and J is missing 4 bases, with 7 bases of the junction outside any gene match. From the cysteine through the phenylalanine, the CDR3 covers 16 amino acids. Only the CDR3 DNA is retained, 48 bases long and in frame from the first base. The cohort comprised 670 or so healthy bone marrow donors. All cohort members were sampled while nominally healthy, although unrecorded immune exposures were likely present. The donor was CMV seropositive and belonged to the group of 250 to 350 seropositive cohort members. Each donor provided a peripheral blood sample, and peripheral blood mononuclear cells were used for TCR beta sequencing. Genomic DNA extraction from the blood cell samples was performed with the Qiagen DNeasy Blood Extraction Kit.

The library was prepared using the immunoSEQ multiplex PCR assay. For the multiplex PCR, a mixture combining 60 forward primers for TCR Vbeta segments and 13 reverse primers for TCR Jbeta segments was used. A multiplex PCR assay on genomic DNA amplified the CDR3 region of rearranged TCR beta genes. Amplified TCR beta libraries were sequenced as 87-base-pair reads on the Illumina HiSeq System. From the authors' description of their analysis: A later analysis tallied roughly 80 million unique TCR beta chains across the 666 repertoires, and some 12 million of those chains were shared by two or more donors. Raw reads were error-corrected and collapsed into unique sequences by a nearest-neighbor algorithm in which closely related sequences were merged to remove PCR and sequencing errors. Alignment of CDR3 sequences to IMGT reference sequences was used to assign V, D and J gene segments. For a sequence to be retained, a match of at least six nucleotides to both a V gene segment and a J gene segment was required. Rearrangements were called productive when the CDR3 lacked stop codons and stayed in frame with V and J; all others were non-productive. Following IMGT convention, CDR3 was defined as the stretch from the second conserved V-encoded cysteine to the conserved J-encoded phenylalanine. Sequences without an unambiguous match to a single V gene segment were excluded from the earlier analysis of 587 of the donors. An earlier analysis of 587 of the donors called V segments functional above 56.7% productive rearrangements and segregating when the between-donor standard deviation exceeded 5%. A statistical classification framework was built for diagnosing cytomegalovirus status from the catalog of TCR beta chain sequences. A later analysis assigned V and J genes by comparing TCR nucleotide sequences with IMGT/GENE-DB human TR gene sequences. The TCRdist pipeline was used in a later analysis to assign CDR3 sequences and most-parsimonious VDJ recombination scenarios. A later analysis defined each TCR beta chain by its CDR3 amino acid sequence plus V-gene family, and excluded reads lacking a unique V-gene family. To address suspected cross-contamination and a sequencing artifact, a later analysis removed around 590 highly shared, low-generation-probability nucleotide sequences. For each public chain, a later analysis derived a clonal expansion index from normalized ranks of inferred template counts within each repertoire. In a later analysis, generation probabilities were computed with a VDJ recombination model fitted to out-of-frame rearrangements, and the resulting probabilities were checked against IGoR. A later analysis scored TCR-TCR, TCR-HLA and TCR-CMV co-occurrence with hypergeometric tests, applying a repertoire-size bias correction to TCR pairs. A later analysis estimated false discovery rates by permuting HLA or CMV assignments 20 times. In a later analysis, co-occurring TCRs were grouped using DBSCAN, with TCRdist sequence similarity added in when clustering inside HLA-allele-positive subsets. Repertoires with fewer than 30,000 or more than 120,000 public chains were left out of co-occurrence clustering, as were five repertoires with anomalous nucleotide sharing. TCRdb limited this immuneACCESS table to in-frame rearrangements with V and J called. A share of clones is missing; checked studies link under half to unresolved V genes, and the rest is unexplained. Clonal size and the V and J genes are those of that table, whereas D and trimming came from the DNA. Present in this sample are about 130,000 clones, about 80% of which were seen just once. The biggest ten clones account for around 9.9% of the sample.

General study outcomes and caveats: Assigning TCR associations to individual alleles was difficult when HLA alleles, especially DR and DQ, strongly co-occurred. A later genetic analysis reported fewer N-insertions in productive TCRs among donors in an Asian-associated ancestry cluster than the roughly 700-donor mean. In a later analysis, TCR association rates were found to vary across HLA loci, with the most associated TCRs seen for DRB1 alleles and the fewest for HLA-C alleles. A later analysis found that HLA-associated TCR beta chains were more clonally expanded and had lower generation probabilities than equally common non-associated chains. A few of the identified cytomegalovirus-associated TCR beta chains were confirmed in vitro to be specific for cytomegalovirus antigens. A total of roughly 160 TCR beta chains were listed by the study as associated with cytomegalovirus. A later analysis associated 17,000 or so TCR beta sequences with specific HLA alleles at a false discovery rate of 0.05. Some IMGT-functional V segments, including TRBV6-2 and TRBV6-3, could not be told apart with the 87-base-pair reads, so those segments were excluded. Linkage disequilibrium might explain the correlated functional status among segregating V segments, but an unknown experimental factor could not be excluded. Broadly in line with IMGT annotations, most TCR beta V segments showed up in productive rearrangements about 87% or about 30% of the time in an earlier analysis of approximately 640 of the donors. For the cohort, immune exposure information was limited to CMV serostatus. Because counts were too low, more than 15 rarely observed V segments, including chromosome 9 orphons, were left out of the earlier analysis of approximately 500 of the donors. Most CMV-associated TCR beta chains appeared to be HLA-restricted in a later analysis, and the HLA associations seemed to be driven largely by CMV exposure. According to the authors, the approach could potentially be generalized to other disease states and immunological phenotypes. Because some donors lacked HLA typing at each locus, the association tests relied only on the typed subset. While some public TCRs were present in many individuals, most TCR sequences turned up only very rarely across donors. This cohort had only TCR beta chains sequenced, and the lack of alpha or paired-chain data limited which features could be detected. The sequencing pipeline was judged likely to have produced a cluster of highly shared sequence variants as a technical artifact. A later analysis reported that several top co-occurrence clusters appeared linked to parvovirus B19, influenza, CMV and Epstein-Barr virus. In a later genetic analysis, a missense DCLRE1C variant was associated with V-gene and J-gene trimming of TCR beta chains, and the association was replicated in an independent cohort. A further reported finding was that TCR beta sequences accurately predicted the HLA-A and HLA-B alleles for most subjects in the first cohort. The classifier was reported to diagnose cytomegalovirus status with high specificity and sensitivity in both the original and validation cohorts. Sequencing depth was assumed to be roughly uniform across donors in the presence/absence analyses, though that assumption may not hold.

Material: PBMCs. This sequence originates from a man aged 25-45 years in good health and CMV-seropositive. The sequence joins TRBV9 to TRBJ2-1; 7 of the junction bases match TRBD2. The CDR3 protein: CASSVGSLAAYNEQFF. The sequenced DNA is TGTGCCAGCAGCGTAGGTAGTCTAGCGGCGTACAATGAGCAGTTCTTC.